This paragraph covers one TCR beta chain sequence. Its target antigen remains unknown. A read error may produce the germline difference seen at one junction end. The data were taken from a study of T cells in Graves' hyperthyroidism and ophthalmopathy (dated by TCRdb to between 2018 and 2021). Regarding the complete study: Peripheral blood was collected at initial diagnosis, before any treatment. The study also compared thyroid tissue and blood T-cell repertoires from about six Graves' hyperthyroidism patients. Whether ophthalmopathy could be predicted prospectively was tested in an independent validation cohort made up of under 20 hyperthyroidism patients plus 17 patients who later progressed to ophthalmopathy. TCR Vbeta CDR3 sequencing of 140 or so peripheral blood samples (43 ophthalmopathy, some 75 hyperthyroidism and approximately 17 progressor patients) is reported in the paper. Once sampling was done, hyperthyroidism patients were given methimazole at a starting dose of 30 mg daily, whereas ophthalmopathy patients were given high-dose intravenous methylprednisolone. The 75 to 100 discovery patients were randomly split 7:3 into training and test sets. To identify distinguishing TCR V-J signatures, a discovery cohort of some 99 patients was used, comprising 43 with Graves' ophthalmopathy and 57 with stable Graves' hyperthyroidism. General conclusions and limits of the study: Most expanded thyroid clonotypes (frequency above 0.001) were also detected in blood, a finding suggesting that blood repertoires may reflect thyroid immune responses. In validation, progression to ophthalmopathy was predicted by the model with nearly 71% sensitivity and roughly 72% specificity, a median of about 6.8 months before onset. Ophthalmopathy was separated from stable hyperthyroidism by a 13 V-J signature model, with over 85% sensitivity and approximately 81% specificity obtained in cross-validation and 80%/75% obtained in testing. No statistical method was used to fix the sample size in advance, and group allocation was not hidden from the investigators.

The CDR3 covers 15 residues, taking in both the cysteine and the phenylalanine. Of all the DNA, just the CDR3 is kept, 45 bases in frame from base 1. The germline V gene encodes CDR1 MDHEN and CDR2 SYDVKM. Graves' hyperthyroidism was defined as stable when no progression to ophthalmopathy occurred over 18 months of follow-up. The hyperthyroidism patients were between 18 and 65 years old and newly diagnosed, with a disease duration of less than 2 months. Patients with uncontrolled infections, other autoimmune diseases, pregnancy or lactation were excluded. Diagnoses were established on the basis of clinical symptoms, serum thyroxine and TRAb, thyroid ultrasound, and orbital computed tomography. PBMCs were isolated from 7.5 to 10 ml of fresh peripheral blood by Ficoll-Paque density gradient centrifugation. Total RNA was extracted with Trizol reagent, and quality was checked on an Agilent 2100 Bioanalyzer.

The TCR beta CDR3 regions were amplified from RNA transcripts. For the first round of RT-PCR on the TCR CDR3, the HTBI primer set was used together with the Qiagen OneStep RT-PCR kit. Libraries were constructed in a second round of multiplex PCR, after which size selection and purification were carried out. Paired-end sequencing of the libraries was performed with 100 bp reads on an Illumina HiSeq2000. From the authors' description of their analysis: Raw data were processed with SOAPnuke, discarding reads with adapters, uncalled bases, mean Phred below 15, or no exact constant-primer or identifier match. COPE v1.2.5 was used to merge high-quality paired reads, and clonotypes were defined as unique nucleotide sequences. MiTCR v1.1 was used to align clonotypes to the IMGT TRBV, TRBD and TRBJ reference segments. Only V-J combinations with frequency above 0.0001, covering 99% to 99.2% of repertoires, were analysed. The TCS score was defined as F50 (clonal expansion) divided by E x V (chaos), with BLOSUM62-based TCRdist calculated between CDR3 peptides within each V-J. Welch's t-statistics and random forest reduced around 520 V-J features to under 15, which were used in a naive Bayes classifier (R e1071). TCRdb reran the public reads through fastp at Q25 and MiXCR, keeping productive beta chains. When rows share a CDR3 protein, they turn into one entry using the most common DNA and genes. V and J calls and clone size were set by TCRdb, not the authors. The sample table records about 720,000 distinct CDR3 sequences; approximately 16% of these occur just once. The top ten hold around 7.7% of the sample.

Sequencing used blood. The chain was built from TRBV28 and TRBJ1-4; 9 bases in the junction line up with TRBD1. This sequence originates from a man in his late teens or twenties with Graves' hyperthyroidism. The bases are TGTGCCAGCAGTTTTTCGGACAGGGGCGATGAAGAACTGTTTTTT. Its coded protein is CASSFSDRGDEELFF.